This TCR beta chain derives from a study of blood T cell repertoires in COVID-19 (dated by TCRdb to the early 2020s). About the investigation overall: Samples from collaborators originated in the United States, Italy and Spain and spanned both the acute and convalescent phases of COVID-19. The prospective study material was composed of cDNA or gDNA derived from T cells, B-cell-depleted T cells, or PBMCs. Subjects who had been exposed to COVID-19, were actively infected with it, or had recovered from it provided the deeply sampled blood TCRbeta repertoires that made up the dataset. The repertoires were made available in a free public database intended to serve as a resource for research on the immune response to SARS-CoV-2. The samples were drawn from two sources: the first 160 participants of the ongoing ImmuneRACE study, and 950 to 1,500 subjects contributed by 6 global collaborators. A de-identified subject ID, COVID-19 status, age in years and sex were almost always included in the sample metadata. Where HLA class I and class II types were available, the types were taken from metadata supplied by the sample provider, not from assay-based typing. Overall study outcomes, separate from this receptor: How much clinical and demographic metadata was included differed by source and by participant, and the metadata was provided uncurated.

The immunoSEQ Assay, a bias-controlled multiplex PCR, was used to amplify TCRbeta CDR3 regions from genomic DNA. In the paper's pipeline: The number of nucleated cells in each sample was estimated by amplification of reference gene primers within the assay. To quantify the absolute abundance of each unique TCRbeta CDR3 rearrangement, sequence reads were collapsed and filtered. For each sample, productive Simpson clonality was calculated by taking the square root of Simpson's diversity index across productive rearrangements. TCRdb carries this immuneACCESS record with in-frame sequences only. Its versions omit some clonotypes, under half of them owing to an unresolved V gene in the studies checked, with the rest unexplained. Clone size and the V and J calls come from that table; the DNA yielded D and trimming. The sample includes 200,000 to 250,000 clones, with 85% to 90% observed a single time. 10% of the sample is held by the ten biggest clonotypes.

Including cysteine and phenylalanine, the CDR3 has 14 amino acids. The read is trimmed to its CDR3 DNA, 42 bases read in frame from base 1. Germline trimming amounts to 1 base on V and 6 bases on J, with 4 as the count of junction bases outside the gene matches. From a lookup of the germline V gene, CDR1 and CDR2 are SGHVS and FQNEAQ. About this clone itself: Its antigen is currently not known. Base quality data are lacking; no much larger clone is found one base away.

One collaborating source in Seattle enrolled patients during active infection and followed them longitudinally through the course of disease. Each collaborating institution followed its own protocols to collect whole blood in K2EDTA tubes. For TCRbeta analysis, collaborators shipped samples as frozen whole blood, isolated PBMCs, or DNA extracted from either of those sample types. This TCR was recovered from a woman in her forties or fifties with COVID-19, enrolled during active disease. The sequenced sample consisted of peripheral blood. This chain is built from TRBV7-8 and TRBJ1-2, with 8 central nucleotides matching TRBD1. The nucleotides are TGTGCCAGCAGCTTAGGGGACAGGAGACATGGCTACACCTTC. The resulting protein is CASSLGDRRHGYTF.